The entry below describes one T cell receptor (beta chain). Its specificity is unknown. This may stem from a read error, because a much larger clone lies one nucleotide away. The data originate from a study of response to subunit inactivated influenza vaccine. Broader study findings: The authors put forward the suggestion that each seasonal influenza vaccination may bring in only a limited number of new T cells.

Using its own MiXCR run on the RT-PCR reads, TCRdb lists one record per CDR3 protein. The profile shows 800,000 to 1,000,000 distinct CDR3 sequences, around 20% of them singletons. The germline V gene encodes CDR1 MNHEY and CDR2 SMNVEV (reference sequence). CDR3 size: 18 residues. The genes are TRBV27 and TRBJ2-1; 15 bases fit TRBD2. The material sequenced was PBMCs from blood, taken more than 4 days after vaccination. The sequence was obtained from a man aged 50-59 years who received an inactivated influenza vaccine. As DNA, the CDR3 is TGTGCCAGCAGCAGGACTAGCGGGGGGGACAGCTCCCACAATGAGCAGTTCTTC. Translating gives CASSRTSGGDSSHNEQFF.